A selection of T cell receptor beta chains follows, all from one sample in a study of T-cell reconstitution after alpha-beta-depleted transplantation in children. From the PCR reads, TCRdb called clonotypes with MiXCR, one entry per CDR3 protein. The repertoire holds approximately 520,000 distinct CDR3 sequences, roughly 11% seen once, with approximately 15% in the top ten. The starting material was PBMCs, mostly from graft donor cells, obtained 180 days after TCRalphabeta/CD19-depleted stem cell transplant. The source is a female patient between 2 and 15 years old who had a stem cell transplant for aplastic anemia, so the T cells may come from the graft donor. Both conserved end residues are part of each CDR3. A D gene is named only where the DNA matches it firmly. Where a row states a size, it is once, few, many or the class of an expanded clone; other rows omit it.

V gene	J gene	clone size	D gene	CDR3 protein	CDR3 DNA
TRBV11-2	TRBJ2-1	few	.	CASSLEAGHSYNEQFF	TGTGCCAGCAGCTTAGAGGCGGGCCACTCCTACAATGAGCAGTTCTTC
TRBV5-1	TRBJ2-5	.	TRBD2	CASSERGGKETQYF	TGCGCCAGCAGCGAGCGGGGGGGAAAAGAGACCCAGTACTTC
TRBV12-3/TRBV12-4	TRBJ1-2	.	TRBD1	CASSPGTGHPYGYTF	TGTGCCAGCAGCCCAGGGACAGGGCACCCCTATGGCTACACCTTC
TRBV27	TRBJ1-5	.	TRBD1	CASSYRGPTFNQPQHF	TGTGCCAGCAGCTACAGGGGGCCGACCTTCAATCAGCCCCAGCATTTT
TRBV10-3	TRBJ2-7	.	TRBD2	CAISEAPTSGYEQYF	TGTGCCATCAGTGAAGCCCCGACTAGCGGCTACGAGCAGTACTTC
TRBV9	TRBJ2-2	few	TRBD1	CASRGQPITGELFF	TGTGCCAGCAGGGGACAGCCGATCACCGGGGAGCTGTTTTTT
TRBV11-2	TRBJ1-6	.	TRBD1	CASSTWDRGSPLHF	TGTGCCAGCAGCACCTGGGACAGGGGATCACCCCTCCACTTT
TRBV10-3	TRBJ2-7	.	.	CAISDRVARDSYEQYF	TGTGCCATCAGTGACAGGGTAGCGAGGGACTCCTACGAGCAGTACTTC
TRBV21-1	TRBJ1-2	few	.	CASSNGQGLSYGYTF	TGTGCCAGCAGCAATGGACAGGGGCTCTCATATGGCTACACCTTC
TRBV27	TRBJ2-1	few	TRBD2	CASSFPSGRYNEQFF	TGTGCCAGCAGTTTCCCTAGCGGGAGGTACAATGAGCAGTTCTTC
TRBV7-2	TRBJ2-2	.	TRBD2	CASSLGSGLNTGELFF	TGTGCCAGCAGCTTAGGTTCGGGACTAAACACCGGGGAGCTGTTTTTT
TRBV11-2	TRBJ2-7	.	TRBD2	CASSLSGLAGGNPYEQYF	TGTGCCAGCAGCTTGAGTGGGCTAGCGGGAGGAAACCCCTACGAGCAGTACTTC
TRBV3-1	TRBJ1-4	.	.	CASSQPPEKLFF	TGTGCCAGCAGCCAACCGCCTGAAAAACTGTTTTTT
TRBV20-1	TRBJ2-6	many	.	CSAREGSAGANVLTF	TGCAGTGCTAGAGAAGGGAGCGCTGGGGCCAACGTCCTGACTTTC
TRBV6-1	TRBJ2-6	many	.	CASSGGTSSGANVLTF	TGTGCCAGCAGTGGAGGTACGAGCTCTGGGGCCAACGTCCTGACTTTC
TRBV19	TRBJ2-3	.	.	CASSAPRGILGTDTQYF	TGTGCCAGTAGTGCCCCACGGGGGATCCTCGGCACAGATACGCAGTATTTT
TRBV20-1	TRBJ2-7	many	.	CSARAIGTESSYEQYF	TGCAGTGCTAGGGCCATCGGGACGGAGAGCTCCTACGAGCAGTACTTC
TRBV18	TRBJ1-6	.	.	CASSPRAGEASPLHF	TGTGCCAGCTCGCCTCGGGCTGGGGAGGCTTCACCCCTCCACTTT
TRBV5-6	TRBJ2-3	many	.	CASSWQWGSTDTQYF	TGTGCCAGCAGCTGGCAGTGGGGTAGCACAGATACGCAGTATTTT
TRBV7-8	TRBJ2-6	.	.	CASSSRDPGANVLTF	TGTGCCAGCAGCTCCAGGGATCCCGGGGCCAACGTCCTGACTTTC
TRBV12-3/TRBV12-4	TRBJ2-5	.	.	CASSGGVETQYF	TGTGCCAGCAGTGGTGGCGTAGAGACCCAGTACTTC
TRBV20-1	TRBJ2-2	once	.	CSARDLGRGPFTGELFF	TGCAGTGCTAGAGATCTGGGCAGGGGCCCTTTTACCGGGGAGCTGTTTTTT
TRBV20-1	TRBJ1-1	few	.	CSARGGPLNTEAFF	TGCAGTGCTAGAGGGGGGCCCCTTAACACTGAAGCTTTCTTT
TRBV7-8	TRBJ1-1	few	.	CASSIQVGNTEAFF	TGTGCCAGCAGCATCCAGGTCGGGAACACTGAAGCTTTCTTT
TRBV6-2/TRBV6-3	TRBJ2-2	.	TRBD2	CASRPGSGRTGELFF	TGTGCCAGCAGGCCGGGGAGCGGGAGGACCGGGGAGCTGTTTTTT
TRBV10-3	TRBJ2-3	.	.	CAIEGGADTQYF	TGTGCCATCGAGGGAGGAGCAGATACGCAGTATTTT
TRBV7-8	TRBJ2-3	.	TRBD1	CASSLSDRDTDTQYF	TGTGCCAGCAGCTTATCCGACAGGGATACAGATACGCAGTATTTT
TRBV25-1	TRBJ1-2	few	.	CASSGRDGGYGYTF	TGTGCCAGCAGTGGCCGGGACGGCGGCTATGGCTACACCTTC
TRBV6-1	TRBJ1-5	few	TRBD1	CASRTGGNQPQHF	TGTGCCAGCAGAACAGGGGGAAATCAGCCCCAGCATTTT
TRBV25-1	TRBJ2-5	few	TRBD2	CASSQGGLGLKETQYF	TGTGCCAGCAGTCAAGGCGGGCTGGGACTAAAAGAGACCCAGTACTTC
TRBV24-1	TRBJ1-2	.	TRBD1	CATSERTPGQGNYGYTF	TGTGCCACCAGTGAACGAACACCGGGACAGGGGAACTATGGCTACACCTTC
TRBV7-9	TRBJ2-1	few	TRBD2	CASSSSSGPYNEQFF	TGTGCCAGCAGTTCATCTAGCGGTCCCTACAATGAGCAGTTCTTC
TRBV3-1	TRBJ2-1	.	.	CASSQDVLVEQFF	TGTGCCAGCAGCCAAGATGTGTTGGTGGAGCAGTTCTTC
TRBV10-3	TRBJ2-1	few	.	CAISEGGSGYNEQFF	TGTGCCATCAGTGAAGGAGGGAGTGGCTACAATGAGCAGTTCTTC
TRBV20-1	TRBJ2-1	.	.	CSATQGRLHNEQFF	TGCAGTGCTACCCAGGGGAGGCTCCACAATGAGCAGTTCTTC
TRBV15	TRBJ2-2	.	.	CATSEWRNTGELFF	TGTGCCACCAGCGAGTGGCGGAATACCGGGGAGCTGTTTTTT
TRBV11-1	TRBJ2-3	.	.	CASARGLLSVDTDTQYF	TGTGCCTCAGCGAGGGGACTCCTATCGGTCGACACAGATACGCAGTATTTT
TRBV5-1	TRBJ1-3	many	TRBD1	CASSLRQGAGNTIYF	TGCGCCAGCAGCTTGAGACAGGGTGCCGGAAACACCATATATTTT
TRBV6-2/TRBV6-3	TRBJ2-1	few	TRBD2	CASSYLKDRGGRLAGVPDEQFF	TGTGCCAGCAGTTATTTGAAGGACAGGGGTGGGCGACTAGCGGGAGTCCCGGATGAGCAGTTCTTC
TRBV20-1	TRBJ2-1	.	.	CSALKTGTYNEQFF	TGCAGTGCTTTAAAGACAGGAACCTACAATGAGCAGTTCTTC
TRBV20-1	TRBJ1-1	few	.	CSARLGGTEAFF	TGCAGTGCTCGCCTAGGGGGCACTGAAGCTTTCTTT
TRBV15	TRBJ1-2	.	.	CATSREVYGYTF	TGTGCCACCAGCCGGGAGGTTTATGGCTACACCTTC
TRBV5-5	TRBJ2-3	many	.	CASSLMTGAITDTQYF	TGTGCCAGCAGCTTGATGACGGGAGCTATCACAGATACGCAGTATTTT
TRBV29-1	TRBJ1-2	.	.	CSVVVQATNYGYTF	TGCAGCGTTGTTGTCCAGGCGACAAACTATGGCTACACCTTC
TRBV29-1	TRBJ1-1	.	.	CSVQDTKNTEAFF	TGCAGCGTTCAGGACACTAAGAACACTGAAGCTTTCTTT
TRBV7-2	TRBJ2-6	few	.	CASSLRESGANVLTF	TGTGCCAGCAGCTTGAGGGAGTCTGGGGCCAACGTCCTGACTTTC
TRBV15	TRBJ1-2	.	.	CATSRGVPDGYTF	TGTGCCACCAGCAGAGGGGTACCTGATGGCTACACCTTC
TRBV5-1	TRBJ1-1	few	.	CASSSLSNGNTEAFF	TGCGCCAGCAGCTCCCTCTCCAATGGGAACACTGAAGCTTTCTTT